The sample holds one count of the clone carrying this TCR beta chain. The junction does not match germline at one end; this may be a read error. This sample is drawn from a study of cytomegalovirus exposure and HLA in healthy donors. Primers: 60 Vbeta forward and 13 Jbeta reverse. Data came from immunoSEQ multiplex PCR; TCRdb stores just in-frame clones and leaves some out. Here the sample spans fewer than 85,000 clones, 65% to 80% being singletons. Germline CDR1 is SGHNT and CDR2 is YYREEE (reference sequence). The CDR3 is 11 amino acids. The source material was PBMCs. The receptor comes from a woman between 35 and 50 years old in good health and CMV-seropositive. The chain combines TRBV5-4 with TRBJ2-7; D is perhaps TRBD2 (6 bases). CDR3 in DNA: TGTGCCAGCAGCTTAGGAGGGGTGCTGGACTTC. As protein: CASSLGGVLDF.